The rows below give T cell receptor beta chains drawn from one sample of a study of OX40 agonist ivuxolimab in advanced cancers. Generated by immunoSEQ multiplex PCR, the TCRdb table keeps only in-frame clones and is missing some. This table has 90,000 or so clones, 90% to 95% appearing once. Sequences were derived from CD4+ or CD8+ T cells sorted from blood, sampled in a trial of the OX40 agonist ivuxolimab. Every receptor here comes from an adult with an advanced solid tumor such as melanoma, head and neck, liver or kidney cancer. CDR3s include the opening cysteine and the closing phenylalanine or tryptophan. A D gene is named only where the DNA matches it firmly. Some rows mark clone size as missing; the rest say once, few, many or name a class of expanded clone.

>TRBD2|TRBV27|TRBJ2-7|NA|14
CASAVAGVTYEQYF
TGTGCCAGCGCGGTGGCGGGAGTCACCTACGAGCAGTACTTC
>TRBD1|TRBV7-2|TRBJ1-2|NA|15
CASSFMTGSKDGYTF
TGTGCCAGCAGCTTCATGACAGGGTCAAAGGATGGCTACACCTTC
>TRBD1|TRBV18|TRBJ1-2|NA|15
CASSPVQGARRLYTF
TGTGCCAGCTCACCGGTGCAGGGGGCGCGTAGGCTCTACACCTTC
>NA|TRBV23-1|TRBJ1-5|NA|14
CASSQSKSNQPQHF
TGCGCCAGCAGTCAATCGAAGAGCAATCAGCCCCAGCATTTT
>TRBD2|TRBV9|TRBJ2-3|NA|16
CASSVGTSGSTDTQYF
TGTGCCAGCAGCGTCGGGACTAGCGGGAGCACAGATACGCAGTATTTT
>TRBD1|TRBV30|TRBJ2-2|NA|14
CAWSGQGETGELFF
TGTGCCTGGAGTGGACAGGGGGAAACCGGGGAGCTGTTTTTT
>NA|TRBV19|TRBJ1-1|NA|15
CASSIGSQTNTEAFF
TGTGCCAGTAGTATAGGGAGTCAGACGAACACTGAAGCTTTCTTT
>NA|TRBV5-1|TRBJ2-2|once|15
CASSLSTSNTGELFF
TGCGCCAGCAGCTTGTCGACTTCCAACACCGGGGAGCTGTTTTTT
>TRBD1|TRBV7-2|TRBJ1-2|NA|15
CASSFVRRGLDGYTF
TGTGCCAGCAGCTTTGTCCGCAGGGGGCTGGATGGCTACACCTTC
>TRBD2|TRBV4-1|TRBJ2-1|once|16
CASSQVGLAGVEEQFF
TGCGCCAGCAGCCAAGTTGGCCTAGCGGGAGTTGAGGAGCAGTTCTTC
>NA|TRBV19|TRBJ2-1|NA|16
CASSIQSGTPYNEQFF
TGTGCCAGTAGTATACAGAGCGGAACCCCCTACAATGAGCAGTTCTTC
>NA|TRBV2|TRBJ2-3|NA|13
CASKFDRTDTQYF
TGTGCCAGCAAGTTCGACCGTACAGATACGCAGTATTTT
>TRBD1|TRBV28|TRBJ2-1|NA|15
CASRGPGQGRNEQFF
TGTGCCAGCAGAGGTCCGGGACAGGGACGCAATGAGCAGTTCTTC
>NA|TRBV6-1|TRBJ2-1|NA|16
CASSEEVRISYNEQFF
TGTGCCAGCAGTGAAGAAGTGCGTATCTCCTACAATGAGCAGTTCTTC
>TRBD1|TRBV29-1|TRBJ2-2|NA|15
CSIPPGQGYTGELFF
TGCAGTATACCCCCGGGACAGGGGTACACCGGGGAGCTGTTTTTT
>TRBD2|TRBV2|TRBJ2-7|NA|15
CASSVAGGPMYEQYF
TGTGCCAGCAGTGTAGCGGGAGGGCCTATGTACGAGCAGTACTTC
>NA|TRBV30|TRBJ2-1|NA|15
CAWISPRSSYNEQFF
TGTGCCTGGATATCCCCTAGGAGCTCCTACAATGAGCAGTTCTTC
>NA|TRBV18|TRBJ2-3|NA|14
CASSPPTRTDTQYF
TGTGCCAGCTCACCACCGACCCGGACTGATACGCAGTATTTT
>TRBD1|TRBV7-2|TRBJ2-1|NA|15
CASSFRTGGYDEQFF
TGTGCCAGCAGCTTTCGGACAGGGGGTTACGATGAGCAGTTCTTC
>TRBD2|TRBV29-1|TRBJ2-5|NA|15
CSVAKLAGVTETQYF
TGCAGCGTAGCCAAACTAGCGGGAGTAACAGAGACCCAGTACTTC
>TRBD2|TRBV19|TRBJ2-1|once|14
CATKSTSGKVEQFF
TGTGCCACTAAGTCCACTAGCGGGAAGGTTGAGCAGTTCTTC
>NA|TRBV7-2|TRBJ2-3|NA|14
CASSPVSAGDTQYF
TGTGCCAGCAGCCCCGTCTCCGCGGGAGATACGCAGTATTTT
>TRBD1|TRBV7-3|TRBJ1-2|NA|13
CASSFTGGSGYTF
TGTGCCAGCAGCTTCACAGGGGGAAGTGGCTACACCTTC
>TRBD2|TRBV7-8|TRBJ2-2|NA|17
CASSLSGTSGRTGELFF
TGTGCCAGCAGCTTATCCGGGACTAGCGGAAGGACCGGGGAGCTGTTTTTT
>TRBD2|TRBV7-2|TRBJ2-4|NA|18
CASSRTSGTFLAKNIQYF
TGTGCCAGCAGCAGGACTAGCGGTACTTTTCTAGCCAAAAACATTCAGTACTTC
>NA|TRBV6-5|TRBJ2-1|once|13
CASSSGQRSEQFF
TGTGCCAGCAGTTCTGGACAGCGATCCGAGCAGTTCTTC
>NA|TRBV9|TRBJ1-5|NA|13
CASSVGKEHPQHF
TGTGCCAGCAGCGTAGGGAAGGAGCATCCCCAGCATTTT
>TRBD2|TRBV7-8|TRBJ2-5|few|16
CASSPGGGPNQETQYF
TGTGCCAGCAGCCCGGGCGGGGGACCTAACCAAGAGACCCAGTACTTC
>NA|TRBV5-1|TRBJ1-1|NA|16
CASSLEGVGMNTEAFF
TGCGCCAGCAGCTTGGAAGGGGTCGGGATGAACACTGAAGCTTTCTTT
>NA|TRBV6-5|TRBJ2-1|NA|15
CASSYRQGGVHEQFF
TGTGCCAGCAGTTATAGGCAGGGAGGAGTGCATGAGCAGTTCTTC
>TRBD2|TRBV30|TRBJ2-5|NA|12
CAGGSGRLAQYF
TGTGCCGGAGGTAGCGGGAGGTTGGCCCAGTACTTC
>NA|TRBV19|TRBJ2-6|NA|15
CASSVQGSGANVLTF
TGTGCCAGTAGTGTTCAGGGTTCCGGGGCCAACGTCCTGACTTTC
>TRBD2|TRBV19|TRBJ2-2|NA|16
CASSIGIAGATGELFF
TGTGCCAGTAGTATTGGGATAGCGGGAGCCACCGGGGAGCTGTTTTTT
>NA|TRBV5-5|TRBJ1-2|NA|13
CARTRGMDYGYTF
TGTGCCCGGACCAGGGGCATGGACTATGGCTACACCTTC
>NA|TRBV10-3|TRBJ1-2|NA|13
CAISESTNYGYTF
TGTGCCATCAGTGAGAGTACTAACTATGGCTACACCTTC
>TRBD1|TRBV6-5|TRBJ1-5|NA|14
CASSHGQGGQPQHF
TGTGCCAGCAGCCACGGACAGGGCGGGCAGCCCCAGCATTTT
>NA|TRBV5-1|TRBJ2-7|NA|14
CASSPRTTTYEQYF
TGCGCCAGCAGCCCACGGACTACCACCTACGAGCAGTACTTC
>TRBD2|TRBV18|TRBJ2-7|few|14
CASSQEATSSEQYF
TGTGCCAGCTCGCAGGAAGCGACTAGCTCCGAGCAGTACTTC
>TRBD2|TRBV9|TRBJ2-3|NA|15
CASSVGLAGGHTQYF
TGTGCCAGCAGCGTCGGACTAGCGGGAGGACATACGCAGTATTTT
>NA|TRBV30|TRBJ1-5|few|14
CAWSAAAFNQPQHF
TGTGCCTGGAGTGCGGCAGCTTTCAATCAGCCCCAGCATTTT
>NA|TRBV7-9|TRBJ2-3|NA|15
CASSLGGTSTDTQYF
TGTGCCAGCAGCTTAGGTGGGACTAGCACAGATACGCAGTATTTT
>NA|TRBV7-9|TRBJ2-5|NA|13
CASSLGGKETQYF
TGTGCCAGCAGCTTAGGAGGGAAAGAGACCCAGTACTTC
>TRBD1|TRBV6-5|TRBJ1-5|NA|14
CASRPGQVNQPQHF
TGTGCCAGCCGCCCTGGACAGGTGAATCAGCCCCAGCATTTT
>NA|TRBV5-1|TRBJ2-3|NA|14
CASGQGLITDTQYF
TGCGCCAGCGGCCAAGGACTGATCACAGATACGCAGTATTTT
>TRBD1|TRBV29-1|TRBJ1-2|NA|15
CSVEDKQGARGGYTF
TGCAGCGTTGAAGACAAACAGGGGGCTCGAGGGGGCTACACCTTC
>NA|TRBV19|TRBJ2-7|NA|14
CASSNVGSSYEQYF
TGTGCCAGTAGTAACGTGGGGAGCTCCTACGAGCAGTACTTC
>NA|TRBV10-3|TRBJ1-2|NA|14
CAIRVTGKWGGYTF
TGTGCCATCAGGGTGACAGGAAAATGGGGTGGCTACACCTTC
>TRBD2|TRBV5-4|TRBJ2-1|NA|18
CASSSLLAGGPTYNEQFF
TGTGCCAGCAGCTCATTACTAGCGGGAGGTCCAACCTACAATGAGCAGTTCTTC
>NA|TRBV7-9|TRBJ2-3|NA|14
CASSLVVGLRTQYF
TGTGCCAGCAGCTTAGTGGTCGGACTCCGTACGCAGTATTTT
>TRBD1|TRBV19|TRBJ1-5|NA|14
CASSIGQGGQPQHF
TGTGCCAGTAGTATCGGCCAGGGGGGTCAGCCCCAGCATTTT
>NA|TRBV7-3|TRBJ2-3|NA|16
CASSLNSHPITDTQYF
TGTGCCAGCAGCTTAAACTCTCACCCTATCACAGATACGCAGTATTTT
>NA|TRBV7-2|TRBJ2-7|NA|14
CASSWLATSYEQYF
TGTGCCAGCAGCTGGCTAGCGACAAGTTACGAGCAGTACTTC
>NA|TRBV18|TRBJ2-2|NA|11
CASSPRGELFF
TGTGCCAGCTCACCACGGGGGGAGCTGTTTTTT